This is a list of T cell receptor beta chains from one sample in a study of shared clonotypes between healthy human individuals. Sequenced by immunoSEQ multiplex PCR; TCRdb stores in-frame clones only, minus some. There are about 2 million clones in the sample; approximately 95% occur only once, and approximately 0.13% lies in the top ten. The sequenced sample consisted of naive CD4+ T cells sorted from blood. The receptor set was obtained from a man aged 18 to 35 in good health. The CDR3 runs from the conserved cysteine through the conserved F or W. Fields, in order: CDR3 length, J gene, D gene, V gene, clone size, CDR3 DNA, CDR3 protein. A D gene is named only where the DNA matches it firmly. Only some rows state a clone size, as once, few, many or a class for expanded clones.

cdr3_length: 12
j_call: TRBJ1-2
d_call: .
v_call: TRBV30
clone_size: .
cdr3_nt: TGTGCCTGGAGATACGCATCGGATGGCTACACCTTC
cdr3_aa: CAWRYASDGYTF

cdr3_length: 14
j_call: TRBJ2-1
d_call: .
v_call: TRBV28
clone_size: .
cdr3_nt: TGTGCCAGCAGTTTACTATCGGCTTACAATGAGCAGTTCTTC
cdr3_aa: CASSLLSAYNEQFF

cdr3_length: 14
j_call: TRBJ2-7
d_call: TRBD1
v_call: TRBV6-1
clone_size: .
cdr3_nt: TGTGCCAGTAAACCGGGACAGATATCCTACGAGCAGTACTTC
cdr3_aa: CASKPGQISYEQYF

cdr3_length: 12
j_call: TRBJ2-5
d_call: .
v_call: TRBV10-3
clone_size: .
cdr3_nt: TGTGCCACCTCTAGCAGGCTGGAGACCCAGTACTTC
cdr3_aa: CATSSRLETQYF

cdr3_length: 17
j_call: TRBJ2-3
d_call: TRBD2
v_call: TRBV4-3
clone_size: .
cdr3_nt: TGCGCCAGCAGCCAGGCAATAGCGGGAGGTTCCACAGATACGCAGTATTTT
cdr3_aa: CASSQAIAGGSTDTQYF

cdr3_length: 13
j_call: TRBJ2-3
d_call: .
v_call: TRBV5-4
clone_size: .
cdr3_nt: TGTGCCAGCAGCTTACAGGTAGGAGATACGCAGTATTTT
cdr3_aa: CASSLQVGDTQYF

cdr3_length: 21
j_call: TRBJ2-5
d_call: TRBD2
v_call: TRBV4-1
clone_size: .
cdr3_nt: TGCGCCAGCAGCCAAGATTTTTCGGGACTAGCGGGGGGATACCTCCATGGGACCCAGTACTTC
cdr3_aa: CASSQDFSGLAGGYLHGTQYF

cdr3_length: 15
j_call: TRBJ1-5
d_call: .
v_call: TRBV6-5
clone_size: .
cdr3_nt: TGTGCCAGCAGTCCCGACATTTATAGCAATCAGCCCCAGCATTTT
cdr3_aa: CASSPDIYSNQPQHF

cdr3_length: 15
j_call: TRBJ2-7
d_call: .
v_call: TRBV7-2
clone_size: .
cdr3_nt: TGTGCCAGCAGCTCGCCTACTAACCGGCTCTACGAGCAGTACTTC
cdr3_aa: CASSSPTNRLYEQYF

cdr3_length: 16
j_call: TRBJ2-7
d_call: .
v_call: TRBV5-6
clone_size: .
cdr3_nt: TGTGCCAGCAGCCGCGGGCGGTTTTCGGACACCTACGAGCAGTACTTC
cdr3_aa: CASSRGRFSDTYEQYF

cdr3_length: 10
j_call: TRBJ1-1
d_call: .
v_call: TRBV20-1
clone_size: few
cdr3_nt: TGCAGTGCCGAGGGGAATGAAGCTTTCTTT
cdr3_aa: CSAEGNEAFF

cdr3_length: 15
j_call: TRBJ2-7
d_call: .
v_call: TRBV27
clone_size: .
cdr3_nt: TGTGCCAGCAGTTCCTCGGGACGGGGGACCTACGAGCAGTACTTC
cdr3_aa: CASSSSGRGTYEQYF

cdr3_length: 16
j_call: TRBJ2-1
d_call: TRBD2
v_call: TRBV5-1
clone_size: once
cdr3_nt: TGCGCCAGCAGCCCCGGGGCTAGCGGGGGGAGAGGTGAGCAGTTCTTC
cdr3_aa: CASSPGASGGRGEQFF

cdr3_length: 15
j_call: TRBJ2-7
d_call: TRBD1
v_call: TRBV4-1
clone_size: few
cdr3_nt: TGCGCCAGCAGCCAAGGACAGGGCCTCACCTACGAGCAGTACTTC
cdr3_aa: CASSQGQGLTYEQYF

cdr3_length: 16
j_call: TRBJ2-1
d_call: .
v_call: TRBV2
clone_size: .
cdr3_nt: TGTGCCAGCAGATACCTAGAACAGGGCTCCTACAATGAGCAGTTCTTC
cdr3_aa: CASRYLEQGSYNEQFF

cdr3_length: 16
j_call: TRBJ2-7
d_call: TRBD1
v_call: TRBV11-3
clone_size: .
cdr3_nt: TGTGCCAGCAGCTTGGGACCAGGGGGCCCATCGAGGGAGCAGTACTTC
cdr3_aa: CASSLGPGGPSREQYF

cdr3_length: 16
j_call: TRBJ2-7
d_call: .
v_call: TRBV5-1
clone_size: .
cdr3_nt: TGCGCCAGCAGCTTGGGATCACAACCGACCGCGGGCGAGCAGTACTTC
cdr3_aa: CASSLGSQPTAGEQYF

cdr3_length: 12
j_call: TRBJ2-7
d_call: .
v_call: TRBV5-4
clone_size: .
cdr3_nt: TGTGCCAGCAGCTTGGCATCGCGAGAGCAGTACTTC
cdr3_aa: CASSLASREQYF

cdr3_length: 16
j_call: TRBJ1-6
d_call: TRBD1
v_call: TRBV30
clone_size: .
cdr3_nt: TGTGCCTGGAGTGCTCTCGACAGGGGCCCTAATTCACCCCTCCACTTT
cdr3_aa: CAWSALDRGPNSPLHF

cdr3_length: 16
j_call: TRBJ2-2
d_call: .
v_call: TRBV4-2
clone_size: .
cdr3_nt: TGTGCCAGCAGCCCCTATATAGCGTTGAACACCGGGGAGCTGTTTTTT
cdr3_aa: CASSPYIALNTGELFF

cdr3_length: 14
j_call: TRBJ1-4
d_call: .
v_call: TRBV6-5
clone_size: .
cdr3_nt: TGTGCCAGCAGTCAAGTGGCAACTAATGAAAAACTGTTTTTT
cdr3_aa: CASSQVATNEKLFF

cdr3_length: 14
j_call: TRBJ1-5
d_call: .
v_call: TRBV5-1
clone_size: .
cdr3_nt: TGCGCCAGCCATCTCCGGGTTAGCAATCAGCCCCAGCATTTT
cdr3_aa: CASHLRVSNQPQHF

cdr3_length: 15
j_call: TRBJ1-3
d_call: .
v_call: TRBV18
clone_size: .
cdr3_nt: TGTGCCAGCTCACGAGAACAGCTCTCTGGAAACACCATATATTTT
cdr3_aa: CASSREQLSGNTIYF

cdr3_length: 12
j_call: TRBJ1-2
d_call: .
v_call: TRBV6-1
clone_size: .
cdr3_nt: TGTGCCAGCAGTGAAGCCCCCGGAGGCTACACCTTC
cdr3_aa: CASSEAPGGYTF

cdr3_length: 12
j_call: TRBJ2-3
d_call: .
v_call: TRBV7-2
clone_size: .
cdr3_nt: TGTGCCAGCAGCTACCTCAGGGATCCGCAGTATTTT
cdr3_aa: CASSYLRDPQYF

cdr3_length: 16
j_call: TRBJ2-5
d_call: TRBD2
v_call: TRBV7-6
clone_size: .
cdr3_nt: TGTGCCAGCAGCTCACACGGGACTAGCGCACAAGAGACCCAGTACTTC
cdr3_aa: CASSSHGTSAQETQYF

cdr3_length: 14
j_call: TRBJ2-5
d_call: .
v_call: TRBV25-1
clone_size: once
cdr3_nt: TGTGCCAGCAGTGAATACAACGGGCAAGAGACCCAGTACTTC
cdr3_aa: CASSEYNGQETQYF